This T cell receptor (beta chain) came from a study of post-analysis software for immune sequencing data. Study background: Recorded disease courses covered relapsing-remitting, secondary progressive and progressive-relapsing multiple sclerosis. Some patients had no subtype annotation.

With respect to this clonotype: The antigen is not known.

Study-wide results and caveats: By F measure, samples from a shared preparation batch strongly co-clustered. Multiple sclerosis patients showed significantly lower normalized Chao1 diversity than controls did.

Included in the TCR beta cDNA libraries were unique molecular identifiers. T cells numbering roughly 0.95 to 10 million yielded some 520,000 cDNA molecules. TCRdb fed the PCR reads into MiXCR, producing one record per CDR3 protein. Altogether 450,000 to 700,000 distinct CDR3 sequences are present, about 40% being singletons, with the ten largest covering roughly 1.7%. The sequenced material came from blood. The source of this sequence is a girl between 10 and 17 years old with multiple sclerosis.

CDR3 in DNA: TGCGCCAGCAGCCTTTGGACAGGGGGGAAACTACGGGAGCAGTACTTC. Translating it yields CASSLWTGGKLREQYF. J is TRBJ2-7 and V is TRBV4-1, with 10 nucleotides matching TRBD1. The germline gives CDR1 MGHRA, CDR2 YSYEKL. The CDR3 spans 16 residues. With V trimmed by 4 bases and J by 7 bases, 13 bases remained unmatched.